Listed below are T cell receptor beta chains from one sample, sequenced in a study of T cell responses to AZD1222 COVID-19 vaccine. The repertoire was sequenced with immunoSEQ multiplex PCR; TCRdb's copy has only in-frame clones and lacks some. The data contain around 130,000 clones, around 90% of them singletons. The sequenced sample was peripheral blood, obtained on day 0 of AZD1222 vaccination. Receptors were obtained from an adult in good health. Both conserved end residues are part of each CDR3. A D gene is named only where the DNA matches it firmly. Some rows have no size entry. The others give once, few or many, or a class for an expanded clone.

D: -
V: TRBV9
size: -
J: TRBJ2-1
DNA: TGTGCCAGCAGCGTAGGCTACAATGAGCAGTTCTTC
CDR3: CASSVGYNEQFF

D: TRBD2
V: TRBV14
size: -
J: TRBJ2-3
DNA: TGTGCCAGCAGCCATCTAGCGGTCCCTAGCACAGATACGCAGTATTTT
CDR3: CASSHLAVPSTDTQYF

D: -
V: TRBV4-3
size: -
J: TRBJ1-3
DNA: TGCGCCAGCAGCCAAGGCATCTCTGGAAACACCATATATTTT
CDR3: CASSQGISGNTIYF

D: -
V: TRBV7-2
size: -
J: TRBJ1-6
DNA: TGTGCCAGCAGCTTAGGGTTTACAGCTAATTCACCCCTCCACTTT
CDR3: CASSLGFTANSPLHF

D: -
V: TRBV14
size: -
J: TRBJ2-7
DNA: TGTGCCAGCAGCCAACGGGGCAGGGGCATCTACGAGCAGTACTTC
CDR3: CASSQRGRGIYEQYF

D: -
V: TRBV29-1
size: once
J: TRBJ1-1
DNA: TGCAGCGCCCAGGGGTTTGAGTTCACTGAAGCTTTCTTT
CDR3: CSAQGFEFTEAFF

D: -
V: TRBV6-2/TRBV6-3
size: -
J: TRBJ2-1
DNA: TGTGCCAGCAGCAAAGAGGCCGCGGGATACAATGAGCAGTTCTTC
CDR3: CASSKEAAGYNEQFF

D: -
V: TRBV4-2
size: -
J: TRBJ1-4
DNA: TGTGCCAGCAGCCAAGCTCAGGGCGAACCAACTAATGAAAAACTGTTTTTT
CDR3: CASSQAQGEPTNEKLFF

D: -
V: TRBV27
size: -
J: TRBJ1-2
DNA: TGTGCCAGCAGTTCGGCAGGGAAGTATGGCTACACCTTC
CDR3: CASSSAGKYGYTF

D: -
V: TRBV30
size: -
J: TRBJ1-5
DNA: TGTGCCTGGAGTGTAGGCCTTTCCAATCAGCCCCAGCATTTT
CDR3: CAWSVGLSNQPQHF

D: -
V: TRBV9
size: -
J: TRBJ2-7
DNA: TGTGCCAGCAGCGTAGAAGGTAGCGCGGTCGAGCAGTACTTC
CDR3: CASSVEGSAVEQYF